This TCR beta chain was observed in a study of CD4 T cells in relation to SARS-CoV-2 and coronaviruses. In the study overall: The HLA restriction of the shared crossreactive spike epitopes was mapped.

V lost 6 bases and J lost 4; bases outside the gene matches: 11. Germline loops: CDR1 SGHDT, CDR2 YYEEEE. The CDR3 has 16 residues. CD4+ T cells from unexposed donors were obtained before the COVID-19 pandemic (2011-2018). Naive and memory CD4+ T cells came from enriched cryopreserved PBMCs. Here immunoSEQ multiplex PCR was the method, and the copy in TCRdb shows in-frame clones only, minus some. The data contain 60,000 or so clones, 85% to 95% of them singletons. Material for sequencing was naive CD4+ T cells from PBMCs. Noted subset: naive CD4+ T cells isolated by negative enrichment. The chain is built from TRBV5-6 and TRBJ2-1, with 9 bases fitting TRBD2. This TCR was sampled from a human donor in good health. The CDR3 DNA is TGTGCCAGCATTAAATCCCCTAGCGGGGTATACAATGAGCAGTTCTTC. Its protein product is CASIKSPSGVYNEQFF.